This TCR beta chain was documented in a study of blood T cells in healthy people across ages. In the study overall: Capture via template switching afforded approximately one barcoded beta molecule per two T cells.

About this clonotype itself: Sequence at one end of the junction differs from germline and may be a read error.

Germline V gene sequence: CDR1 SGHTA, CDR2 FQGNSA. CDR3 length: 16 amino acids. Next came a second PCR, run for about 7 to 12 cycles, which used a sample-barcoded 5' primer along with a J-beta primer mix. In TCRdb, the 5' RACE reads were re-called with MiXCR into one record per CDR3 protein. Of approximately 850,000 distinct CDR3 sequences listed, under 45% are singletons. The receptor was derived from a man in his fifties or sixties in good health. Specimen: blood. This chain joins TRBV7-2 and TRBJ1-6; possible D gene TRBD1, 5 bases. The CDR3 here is CASSLDQGIPNSPLHF. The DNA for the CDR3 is TGCGCCAGCAGCTTAGACCAGGGAATTCCTAATTCACCCCTCCACTTT.